This entry concerns a single T cell receptor beta chain. Its target antigen remains unknown. No clone much larger than this one lies a single base away; base qualities are absent. The data are from a study of T cell responses to AZD1222 COVID-19 vaccine (dated by TCRdb to the early 2020s). For context, the study as a whole: AZD1222 recipients with second doses at about 4 weeks or about 12 weeks were pooled, because spike-specific TCR depth and breadth did not differ between schedules. Trial participants were enrolled by age into 18-55, 56-69 and 70-plus year subgroups, with roughly 160, 29 and 62 TCR-sequenced participants respectively. TCR sequencing was performed for more than 230 trial participants, of whom approximately 200 were given two doses of AZD1222 and roughly 25 were given two doses of MenACWY control vaccine. Paper-wide results and their limitations: Vaccine-associated CD4 TCRs spanned the whole spike protein, with dominant responses in regions 160-218 and 743-854. Because no day 14 peak-response samples were available, the repertoires could be characterized only after the peak T cell response. Spike-specific TCR breadth and depth rose significantly after two AZD1222 doses compared with day 0 and with MenACWY recipients. Nearly half of unique spike-specific TCRs reportedly recognized epitopes outside regions mutated in the B.1.351 and B.1.1.7 variants. Most participants were white British and females outnumbered males, and the authors suggested that clonal diversity may have been underestimated. Conclusions about previously exposed vaccinees are limited, since just six or seven AZD1222 recipients were seropositive for SARS-CoV-2 at baseline. In the small 56-69-year group, the increase in depth fell short of significance, most likely because of low power.

The time point tag for this specimen amounts to: baseline before first vaccination. Vaccinee samples came from UK trials COV001 and COV002, including a single-blind randomized controlled phase 2/3 trial of AZD1222 (ChAdOx1 nCoV-19) in healthy adults. Trial participant PBMC samples were collected at day 0 and day 28 after the second dose for TCRbeta chain sequencing. CDR1 SGHNT and CDR2 YYREEE are derived from the germline V gene (reference sequence). V and J are trimmed by 0 bases and 2 bases, and the gene matches miss 2 bases of the junction. The CDR3 goes from the cysteine to the phenylalanine over 14 residues. Just the 42-base CDR3 DNA is kept, in frame starting at base 1. The CDR3 regions of human TCRbeta chains were analyzed by immunosequencing. Per the authors' processing: TCRs in the repertoires were compared against a reference library of SARS-CoV-2-specific TCRs that had been generated with the MIRA antigen-specificity platform. Breadth meant the fraction of unique TCRs that were SARS-CoV-2-associated, whereas depth meant the fraction of total T cells that were SARS-CoV-2-associated. Each spike-specific TCR was assigned to its reactive spike region and to a CD4 or CD8 class using the MIRA data. Log10-transformed breadth and depth values were compared by one-way ANOVA with Sidak's multiple comparisons tests. TCRdb took over this immuneACCESS table, retaining in-frame rearrangements with V and J assigned. Such tables are incomplete; in checked studies, under half of the missing clones stem from an unresolved V gene, and the remainder is unexplained. V and J calls and clone size follow that table, whereas D and trimming were derived from the DNA. This sample holds 150,000 or so clones; 93% were observed only once. The top ten constitute just over 5% of the sample.

Sequencing was performed on peripheral blood, taken on day 0 of AZD1222 vaccination. This TCR was sampled from an adult in good health. The V and J genes are TRBV5-4 and TRBJ2-7, with 7 bases matching TRBD2. The CDR3 here reads CASSLASGAYEQYF. The base sequence is TGTGCCAGCAGCTTGGCTAGCGGAGCCTACGAGCAGTACTTC.